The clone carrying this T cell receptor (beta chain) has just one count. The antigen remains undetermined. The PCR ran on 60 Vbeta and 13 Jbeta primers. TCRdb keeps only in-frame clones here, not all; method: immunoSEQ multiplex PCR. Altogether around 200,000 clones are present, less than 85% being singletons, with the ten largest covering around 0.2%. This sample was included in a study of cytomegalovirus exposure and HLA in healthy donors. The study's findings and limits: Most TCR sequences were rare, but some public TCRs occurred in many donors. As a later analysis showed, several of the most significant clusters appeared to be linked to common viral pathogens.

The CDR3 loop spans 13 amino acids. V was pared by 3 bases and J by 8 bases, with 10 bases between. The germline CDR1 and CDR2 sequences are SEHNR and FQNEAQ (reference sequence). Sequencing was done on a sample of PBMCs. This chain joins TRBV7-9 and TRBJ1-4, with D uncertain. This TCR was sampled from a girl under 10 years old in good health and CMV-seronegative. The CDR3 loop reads CASSFAGSEKLFF. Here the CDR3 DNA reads TGTGCCAGCAGCTTCGCGGGCTCGGAAAAACTGTTTTTT.